The text below deals with one T cell receptor beta chain. The antigen is unknown. The CDR3 is 15 amino acids. Germline V CDR1 and CDR2: WNHNN, SYGVQD (reference sequence). Trimming at V came to 4 bases and at J to 3 bases, leaving 2 bases not matched to a gene. The data were obtained in a study of T cell responses to AZD1222 COVID-19 vaccine. Measured with immunoSEQ multiplex PCR; TCRdb has only the in-frame clones, and not every one. The repertoire consists of some 180,000 clones, with around nine tenths occurring once and the leading ten covering roughly 4%. General study results and limits: Only after the peak T cell response were repertoires sampled. Within unmutated variant regions lay the reported targets of nearly half of spike-specific TCRs. Clonal diversity was possibly underestimated; the donors were predominantly white British and more often female. Distributed over spike, vaccine-associated CD4 TCRs predominated at 160-218 and 743-854.

The receptor was derived from an adult who received the MenACWY meningococcal vaccine as a control. Sample: peripheral blood, taken 28 days after the second dose of the MenACWY control vaccine. The chain recombines TRBV10-1 with TRBJ2-1; 11 bases agree with TRBD2. Written as DNA, the CDR3 is TGCGCCAGCAGTGGGGGGACTAGCGGCTACAATGAGCAGTTCTTC. The encoded protein is CASSGGTSGYNEQFF.